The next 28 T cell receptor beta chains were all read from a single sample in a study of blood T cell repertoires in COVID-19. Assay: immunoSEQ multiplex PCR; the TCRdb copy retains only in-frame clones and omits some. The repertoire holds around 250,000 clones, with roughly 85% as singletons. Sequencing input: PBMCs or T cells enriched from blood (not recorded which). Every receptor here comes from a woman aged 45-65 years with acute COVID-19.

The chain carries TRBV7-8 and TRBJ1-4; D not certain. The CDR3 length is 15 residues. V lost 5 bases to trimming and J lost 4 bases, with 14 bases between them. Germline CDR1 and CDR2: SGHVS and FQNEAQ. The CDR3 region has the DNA TGTGCCAGCAGCCTCCAGGTGGCGGGTAATGAAAAACTGTTTTTT. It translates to CASSLQVAGNEKLFF.

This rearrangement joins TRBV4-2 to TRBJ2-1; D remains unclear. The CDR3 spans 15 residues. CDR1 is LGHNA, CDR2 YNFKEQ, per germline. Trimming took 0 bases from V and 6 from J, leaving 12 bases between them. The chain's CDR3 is CASSQELVSPNEQFF. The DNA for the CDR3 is TGTGCCAGCAGCCAAGAACTGGTATCTCCCAATGAGCAGTTCTTC.

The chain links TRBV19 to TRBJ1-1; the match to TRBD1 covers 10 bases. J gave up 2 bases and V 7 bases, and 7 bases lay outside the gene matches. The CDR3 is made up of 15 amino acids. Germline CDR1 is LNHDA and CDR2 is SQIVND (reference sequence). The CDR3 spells CASTATGGFNTEAFF. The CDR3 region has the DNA TGTGCCAGTACCGCGACAGGGGGCTTTAACACTGAAGCTTTCTTT.

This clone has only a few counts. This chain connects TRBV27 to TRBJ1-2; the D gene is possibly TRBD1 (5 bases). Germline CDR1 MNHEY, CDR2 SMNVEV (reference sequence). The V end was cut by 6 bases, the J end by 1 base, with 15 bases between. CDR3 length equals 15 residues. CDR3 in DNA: TGTGCCAGCAGCCCGGGGGGGTGGATTAACTATGGCTACACCTTC. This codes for CASSPGGWINYGYTF.

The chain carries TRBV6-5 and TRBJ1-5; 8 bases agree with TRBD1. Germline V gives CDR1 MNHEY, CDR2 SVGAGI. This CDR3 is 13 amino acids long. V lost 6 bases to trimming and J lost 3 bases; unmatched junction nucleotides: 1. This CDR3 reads CASRDRDNQPQHF. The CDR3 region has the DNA TGTGCCAGCAGGGACAGGGACAATCAGCCCCAGCATTTT.

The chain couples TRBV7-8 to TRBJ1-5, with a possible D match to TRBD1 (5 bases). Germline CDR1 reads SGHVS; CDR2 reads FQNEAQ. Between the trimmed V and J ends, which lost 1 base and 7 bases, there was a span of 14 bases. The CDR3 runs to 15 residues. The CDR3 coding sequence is TGTGCCAGCAGCTTAGGGTCCGGGGGAGAACAGCCCCAGCATTTT. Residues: CASSLGSGGEQPQHF.

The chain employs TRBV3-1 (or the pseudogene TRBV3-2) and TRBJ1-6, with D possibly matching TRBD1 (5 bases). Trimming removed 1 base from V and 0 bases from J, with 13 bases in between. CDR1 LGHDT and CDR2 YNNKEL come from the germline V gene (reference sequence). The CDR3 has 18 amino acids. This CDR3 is CASSQGTGRSSYNSPLHF. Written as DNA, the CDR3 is TGTGCCAGCAGCCAAGGAACAGGCCGAAGCTCCTATAATTCACCCCTCCACTTT.

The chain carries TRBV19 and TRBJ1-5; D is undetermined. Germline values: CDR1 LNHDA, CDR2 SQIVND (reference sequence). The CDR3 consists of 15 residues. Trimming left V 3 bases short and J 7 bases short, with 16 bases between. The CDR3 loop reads CASSMGGRSEQPQHF. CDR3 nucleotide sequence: TGTGCCAGTAGTATGGGAGGCAGGTCGGAACAGCCCCAGCATTTT.

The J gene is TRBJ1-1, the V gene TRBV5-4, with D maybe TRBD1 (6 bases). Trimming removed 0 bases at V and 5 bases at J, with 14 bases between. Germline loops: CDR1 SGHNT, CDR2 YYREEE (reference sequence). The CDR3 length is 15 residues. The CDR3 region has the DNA TGTGCCAGCAGCTTGGGTCGTCAGGGGAAGACTGAAGCTTTCTTT. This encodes CASSLGRQGKTEAFF.

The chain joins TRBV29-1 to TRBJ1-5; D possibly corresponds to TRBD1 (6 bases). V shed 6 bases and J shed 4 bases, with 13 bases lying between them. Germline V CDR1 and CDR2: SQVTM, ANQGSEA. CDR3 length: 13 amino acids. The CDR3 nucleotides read TGCAGCGTCAACGGGACAACAAATCAGCCCCAGCATTTT. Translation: CSVNGTTNQPQHF.

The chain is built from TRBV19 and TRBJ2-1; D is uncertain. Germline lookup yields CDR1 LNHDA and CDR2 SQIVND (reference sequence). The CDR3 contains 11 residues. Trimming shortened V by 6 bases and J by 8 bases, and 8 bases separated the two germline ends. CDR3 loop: CASRSRDEQFF. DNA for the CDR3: TGTGCCAGTAGGTCCCGGGATGAGCAGTTCTTC.

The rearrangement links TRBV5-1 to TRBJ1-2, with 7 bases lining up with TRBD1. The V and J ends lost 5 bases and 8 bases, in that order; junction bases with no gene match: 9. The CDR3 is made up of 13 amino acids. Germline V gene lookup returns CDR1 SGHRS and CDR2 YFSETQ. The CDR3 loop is CASSWQGDRGYTF. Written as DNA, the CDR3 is TGCGCCAGCAGTTGGCAGGGGGATCGAGGCTACACCTTC. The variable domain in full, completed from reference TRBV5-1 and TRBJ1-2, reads KAGVTQTPRYLIKTRGQQVTLSCSPISGHRSVSWYQQTPGQGLQFLFEYFSETQRNKGNFPGRFSGRQFSNSRSEMNVSTLELGDSALYLCASSWQGDRGYTFGSGTRLTVV.

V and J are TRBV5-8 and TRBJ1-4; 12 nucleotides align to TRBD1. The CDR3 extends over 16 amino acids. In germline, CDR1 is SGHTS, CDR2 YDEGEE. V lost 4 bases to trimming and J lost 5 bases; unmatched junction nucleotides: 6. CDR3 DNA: TGTGCCAGCAGCCGGGACAGGGGGCTGGGGAATGAAAAACTGTTTTTT. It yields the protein CASSRDRGLGNEKLFF.

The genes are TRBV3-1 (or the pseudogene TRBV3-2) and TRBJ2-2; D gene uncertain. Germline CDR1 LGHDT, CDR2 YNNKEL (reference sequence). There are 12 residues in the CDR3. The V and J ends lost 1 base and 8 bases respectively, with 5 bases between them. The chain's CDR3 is CASSQVRGELFF. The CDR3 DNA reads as TGTGCCAGCAGCCAAGTTCGTGGGGAGCTGTTTTTT.

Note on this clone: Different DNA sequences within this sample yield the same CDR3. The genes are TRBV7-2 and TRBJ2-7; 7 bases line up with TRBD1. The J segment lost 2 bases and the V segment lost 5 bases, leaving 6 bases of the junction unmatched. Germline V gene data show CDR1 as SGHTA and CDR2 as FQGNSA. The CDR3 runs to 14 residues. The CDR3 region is CASSPSGTAYEQYF. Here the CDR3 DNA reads TGTGCCAGCAGCCCTTCCGGGACAGCCTACGAGCAGTACTTC.

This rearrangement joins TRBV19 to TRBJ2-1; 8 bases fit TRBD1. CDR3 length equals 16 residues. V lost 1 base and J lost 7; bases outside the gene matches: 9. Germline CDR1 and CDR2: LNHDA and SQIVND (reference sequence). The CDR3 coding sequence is TGTGCCAGTAGTATAGGCGCAGGGGGCGAATGGAATGAGCAGTTCTTC. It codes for CASSIGAGGEWNEQFF.

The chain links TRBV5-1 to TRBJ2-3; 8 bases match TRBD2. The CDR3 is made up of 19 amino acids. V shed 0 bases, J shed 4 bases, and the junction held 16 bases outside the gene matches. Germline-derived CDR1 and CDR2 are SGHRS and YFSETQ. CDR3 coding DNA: TGCGCCAGCAGCTTGGTGGCGGGGGGCCCTTCGAGATCCCCAGATACGCAGTATTTT. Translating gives CASSLVAGGPSRSPDTQYF.

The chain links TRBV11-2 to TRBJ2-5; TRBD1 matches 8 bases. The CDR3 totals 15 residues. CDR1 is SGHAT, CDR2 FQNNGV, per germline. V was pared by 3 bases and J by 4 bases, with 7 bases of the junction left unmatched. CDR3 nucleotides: TGTGCCAGCAGCTTCCTCCAGGGGGCTACAGAGACCCAGTACTTC. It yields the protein CASSFLQGATETQYF.

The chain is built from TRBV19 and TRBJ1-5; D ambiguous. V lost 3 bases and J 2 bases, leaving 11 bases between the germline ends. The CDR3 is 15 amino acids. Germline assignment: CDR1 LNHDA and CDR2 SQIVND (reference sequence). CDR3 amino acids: CASSIPSTGNQPQHF. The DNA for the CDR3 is TGTGCCAGTAGTATCCCCTCTACGGGCAATCAGCCCCAGCATTTT. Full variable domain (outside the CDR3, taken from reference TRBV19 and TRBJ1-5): DGGITQSPKYLFRKEGQNVTLSCEQNLNHDAMYWYRQDPGQGLRLIYYSQIVNDFQKGDIAEGYSVSREKKESFPLTVTSAQKNPTAFYLCASSIPSTGNQPQHFGDGTRLSIL.

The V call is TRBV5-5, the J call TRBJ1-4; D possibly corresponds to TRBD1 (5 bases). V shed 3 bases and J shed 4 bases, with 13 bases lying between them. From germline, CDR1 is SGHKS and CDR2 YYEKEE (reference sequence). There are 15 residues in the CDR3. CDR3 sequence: CASSSASGHNEKLFF. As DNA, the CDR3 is TGTGCCAGCAGCTCAGCATCTGGACATAATGAAAAACTGTTTTTT.

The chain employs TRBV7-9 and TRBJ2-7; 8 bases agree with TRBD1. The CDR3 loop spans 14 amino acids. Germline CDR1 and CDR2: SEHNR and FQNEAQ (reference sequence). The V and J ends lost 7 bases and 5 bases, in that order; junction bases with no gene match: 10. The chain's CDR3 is CASTTRQGADEQYF. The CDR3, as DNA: TGTGCCAGCACCACCCGGCAGGGGGCCGACGAGCAGTACTTC.

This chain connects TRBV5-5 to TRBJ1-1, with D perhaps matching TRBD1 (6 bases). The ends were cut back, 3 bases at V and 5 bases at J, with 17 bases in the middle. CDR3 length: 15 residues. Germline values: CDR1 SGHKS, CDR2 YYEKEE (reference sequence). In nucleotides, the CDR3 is TGTGCCAGCAGCTCCGCACAGGGTGTAGGGACTGAAGCTTTCTTT. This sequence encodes CASSSAQGVGTEAFF.

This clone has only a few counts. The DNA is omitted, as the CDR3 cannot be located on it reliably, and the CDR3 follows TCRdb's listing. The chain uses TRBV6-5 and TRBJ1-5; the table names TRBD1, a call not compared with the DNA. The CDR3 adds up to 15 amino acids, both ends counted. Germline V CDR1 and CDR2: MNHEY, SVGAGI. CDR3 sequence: CASSTSDRAGQPQHF.

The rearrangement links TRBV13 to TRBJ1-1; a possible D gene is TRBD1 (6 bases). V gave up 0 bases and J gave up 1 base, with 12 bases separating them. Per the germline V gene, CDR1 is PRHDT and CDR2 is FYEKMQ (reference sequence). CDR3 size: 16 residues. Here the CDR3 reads CASSLGSGTRNTEAFF. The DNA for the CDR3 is TGTGCCAGCAGCTTAGGTTCCGGGACAAGGAACACTGAAGCTTTCTTT.

Here the CDR3 DNA reads TGTGCCAGCTCACCACGAGACAGGGTGGACACCGGGGAGCTGTTTTTT. Protein sequence: CASSPRDRVDTGELFF. This rearrangement joins TRBV18 to TRBJ2-2; TRBD1 aligns across 7 bases. The V gene's germline CDR1 is KGHSH and CDR2 LQKENI. With 1 base clipped from V and 3 bases from J, the junction kept 5 bases outside the gene matches. The length of the CDR3 is 16 residues.

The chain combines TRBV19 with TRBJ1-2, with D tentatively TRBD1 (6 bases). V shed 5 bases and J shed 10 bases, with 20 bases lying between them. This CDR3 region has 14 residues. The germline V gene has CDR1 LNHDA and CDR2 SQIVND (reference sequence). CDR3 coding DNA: TGTGCCAGTAGTCCAACGGACAGCCGAGCCCTCTACACCTTC. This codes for CASSPTDSRALYTF.

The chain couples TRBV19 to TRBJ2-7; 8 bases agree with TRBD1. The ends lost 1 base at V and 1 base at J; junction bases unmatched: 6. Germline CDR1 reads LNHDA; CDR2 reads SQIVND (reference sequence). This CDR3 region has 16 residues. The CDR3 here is CASSIGLQGASYEQYF. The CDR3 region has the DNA TGTGCCAGTAGTATAGGACTGCAGGGGGCGTCCTACGAGCAGTACTTC.

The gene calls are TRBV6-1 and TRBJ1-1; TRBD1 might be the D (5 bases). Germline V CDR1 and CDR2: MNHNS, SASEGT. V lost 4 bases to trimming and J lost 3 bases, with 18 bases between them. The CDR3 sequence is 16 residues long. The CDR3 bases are TGTGCCAGCAGTGGGGGGGTCGGGGTTTTAGACACTGAAGCTTTCTTT. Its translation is CASSGGVGVLDTEAFF.